This TCR beta chain was recorded in a study of yellow fever vaccine responses in identical twins. Broader study findings: Reports say the vaccine T cell response in twins looked partly convergent and partly personalized.

As for this clonotype: Its antigen remains unknown.

TCRdb used MiXCR to reprocess the RT-PCR reads, holding one entry per CDR3 protein. The table lists over 850 distinct CDR3 sequences, over 70% of them singletons, with around 45% in the top ten. This sequence originates from a female donor who received the yellow fever vaccine. The sample here was T cells from blood (PBMCs), unsorted or a sorted subset (not recorded which), taken before or after yellow fever vaccination (not recorded which).

The DNA for the CDR3 is TGTGCCAGCAGTTACGGGGGGGGCTATGGCTACACCTTC. Encoded protein: CASSYGGGYGYTF. V is TRBV6-5 and J is TRBJ1-2, with D possibly matching TRBD1 (5 bases). Germline assignment: CDR1 MNHEY and CDR2 SVGAGI. This CDR3 contains 13 residues. V gave up 2 bases and J gave up 4 bases, with 8 bases separating them.